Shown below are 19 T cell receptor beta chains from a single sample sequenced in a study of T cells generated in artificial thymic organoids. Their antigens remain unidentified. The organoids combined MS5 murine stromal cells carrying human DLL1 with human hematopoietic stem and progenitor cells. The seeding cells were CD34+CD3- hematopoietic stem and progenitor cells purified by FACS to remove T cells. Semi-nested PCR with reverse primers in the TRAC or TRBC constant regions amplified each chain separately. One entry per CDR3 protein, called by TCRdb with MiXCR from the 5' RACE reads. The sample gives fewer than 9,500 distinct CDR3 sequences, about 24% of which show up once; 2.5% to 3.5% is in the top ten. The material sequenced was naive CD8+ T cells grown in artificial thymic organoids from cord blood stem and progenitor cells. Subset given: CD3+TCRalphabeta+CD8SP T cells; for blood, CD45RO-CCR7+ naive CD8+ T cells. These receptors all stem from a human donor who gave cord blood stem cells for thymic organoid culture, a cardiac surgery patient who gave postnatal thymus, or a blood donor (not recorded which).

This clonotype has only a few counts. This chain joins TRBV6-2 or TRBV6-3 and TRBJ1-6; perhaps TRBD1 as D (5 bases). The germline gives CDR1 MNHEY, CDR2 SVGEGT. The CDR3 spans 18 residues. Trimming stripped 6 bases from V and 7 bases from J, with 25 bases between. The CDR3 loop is CASSAGTWRRVGNSPLHF. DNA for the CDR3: TGTGCCAGCAGCGCCGGGACCTGGCGAAGGGTGGGAAATTCACCCCTCCACTTT.

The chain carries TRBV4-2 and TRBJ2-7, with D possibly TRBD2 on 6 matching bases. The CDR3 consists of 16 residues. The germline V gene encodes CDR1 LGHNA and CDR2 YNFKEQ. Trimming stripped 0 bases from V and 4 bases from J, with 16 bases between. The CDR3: CASSQDGAGLRYEQYF. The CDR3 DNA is TGTGCCAGCAGCCAAGACGGCGCGGGGCTCCGTTACGAGCAGTACTTC.

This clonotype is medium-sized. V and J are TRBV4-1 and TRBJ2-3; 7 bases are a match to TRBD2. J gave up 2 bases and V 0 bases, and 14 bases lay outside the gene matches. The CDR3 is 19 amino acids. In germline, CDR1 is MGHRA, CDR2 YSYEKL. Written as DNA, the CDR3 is TGCGCCAGCAGCCAAGATCGGTCCCCCAGCGGGGCCCCCACAGATACGCAGTATTTT. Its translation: CASSQDRSPSGAPTDTQYF.

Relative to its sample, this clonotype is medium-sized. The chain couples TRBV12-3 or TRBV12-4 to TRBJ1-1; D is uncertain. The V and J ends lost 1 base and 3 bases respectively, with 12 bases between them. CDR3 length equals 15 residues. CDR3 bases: TGTGCCAGCAGTTTAGGGAGAGGTAAATACACTGAAGCTTTCTTT. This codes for CASSLGRGKYTEAFF.

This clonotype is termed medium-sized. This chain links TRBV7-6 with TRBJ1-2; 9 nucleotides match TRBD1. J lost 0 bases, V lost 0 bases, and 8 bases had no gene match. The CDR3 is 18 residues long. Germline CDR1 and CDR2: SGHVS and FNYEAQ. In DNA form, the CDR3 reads TGTGCCAGCAGCTTAGCCGGGACAGGGTCGTTCCCTAACTATGGCTACACCTTC. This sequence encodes CASSLAGTGSFPNYGYTF. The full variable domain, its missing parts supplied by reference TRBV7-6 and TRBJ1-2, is GAGVSQSPRYKVTKRGQDVALRCDPISGHVSLYWYRQALGQGPEFLTYFNYEAQQDKSGLPNDRFSAERPEGSISTLTIQRTEQRDSAMYRCASSLAGTGSFPNYGYTFGSGTRLTVV.

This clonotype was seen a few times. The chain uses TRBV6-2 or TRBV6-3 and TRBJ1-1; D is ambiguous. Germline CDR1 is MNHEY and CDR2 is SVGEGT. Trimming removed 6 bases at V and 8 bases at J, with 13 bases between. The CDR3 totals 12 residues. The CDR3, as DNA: TGTGCCAGCAGCCACCTGGTTGCGGAAGCTTTCTTT. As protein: CASSHLVAEAFF.

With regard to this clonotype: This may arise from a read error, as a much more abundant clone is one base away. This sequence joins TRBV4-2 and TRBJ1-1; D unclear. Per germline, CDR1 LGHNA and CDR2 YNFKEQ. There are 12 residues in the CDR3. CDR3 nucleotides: TGTGTCAGCAGCATCGGCAGGACTGAAGCTTTCTTT. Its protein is CVSSIGRTEAFF.

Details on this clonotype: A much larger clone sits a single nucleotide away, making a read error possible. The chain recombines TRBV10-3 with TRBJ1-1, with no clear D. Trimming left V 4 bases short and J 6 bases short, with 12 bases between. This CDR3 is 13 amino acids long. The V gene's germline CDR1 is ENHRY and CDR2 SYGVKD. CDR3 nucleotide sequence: TGTGCCATCAGTGTGGTGGGGATTGCTGAAGCTTTCTTT. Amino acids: CAISVVGIAEAFF.

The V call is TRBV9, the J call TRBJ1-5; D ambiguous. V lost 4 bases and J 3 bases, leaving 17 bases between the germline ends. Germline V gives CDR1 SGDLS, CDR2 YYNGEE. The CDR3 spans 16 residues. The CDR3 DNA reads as TGTGCCAGCAGCCCCCCTTTGCTTAATCCCAATCAGCCCCAGCATTTT. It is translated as CASSPPLLNPNQPQHF. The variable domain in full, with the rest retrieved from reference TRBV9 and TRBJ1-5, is DSGVTQTPKHLITATGQRVTLRCSPRSGDLSVYWYQQSLDQGLQFLIQYYNGEERAKGNILERFSAQQFPDLHSELNLSSLELGDSALYFCASSPPLLNPNQPQHFGDGTRLSIL.

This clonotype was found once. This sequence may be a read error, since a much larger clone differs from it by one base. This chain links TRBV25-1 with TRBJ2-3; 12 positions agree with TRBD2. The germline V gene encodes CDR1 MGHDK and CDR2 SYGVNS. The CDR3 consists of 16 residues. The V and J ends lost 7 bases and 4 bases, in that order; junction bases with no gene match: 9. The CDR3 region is CASNGPTSGGSDTQYF. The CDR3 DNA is TGTGCCAGCAATGGCCCGACTAGCGGGGGCTCAGATACGCAGTATTTT.

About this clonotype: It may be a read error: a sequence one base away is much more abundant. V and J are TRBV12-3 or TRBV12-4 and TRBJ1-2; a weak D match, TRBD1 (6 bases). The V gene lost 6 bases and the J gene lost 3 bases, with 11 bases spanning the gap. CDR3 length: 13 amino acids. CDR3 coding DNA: TGTGCCAGCAGATCTACAGGGTACTATGGCTACACCTTC. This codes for CASRSTGYYGYTF.

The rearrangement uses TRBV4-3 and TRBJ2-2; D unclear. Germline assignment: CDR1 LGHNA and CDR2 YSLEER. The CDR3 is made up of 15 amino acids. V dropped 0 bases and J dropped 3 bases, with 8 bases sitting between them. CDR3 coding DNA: TGCGCCAGCAGCCAAGACGGCAGGTACACCGGGGAGCTGTTTTTT. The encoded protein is CASSQDGRYTGELFF.

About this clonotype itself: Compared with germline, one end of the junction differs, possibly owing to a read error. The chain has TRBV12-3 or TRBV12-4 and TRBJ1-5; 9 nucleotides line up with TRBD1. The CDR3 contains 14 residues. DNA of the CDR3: TGTGCCACCAGTTCACAGGGGGCTAATCAGCCCCAGCATTTT. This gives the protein CATSSQGANQPQHF.

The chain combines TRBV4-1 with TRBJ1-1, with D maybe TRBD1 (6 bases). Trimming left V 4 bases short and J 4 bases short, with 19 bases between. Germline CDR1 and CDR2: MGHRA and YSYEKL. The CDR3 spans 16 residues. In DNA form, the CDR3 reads TGCGCCAGCAGCCTACTCCCTACAGGGATCGGCACTGAAGCTTTCTTT. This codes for CASSLLPTGIGTEAFF.

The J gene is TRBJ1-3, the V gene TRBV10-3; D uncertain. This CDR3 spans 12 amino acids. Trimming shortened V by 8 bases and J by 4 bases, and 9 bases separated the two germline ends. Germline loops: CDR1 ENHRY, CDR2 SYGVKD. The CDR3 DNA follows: TGTGCCATCGGGTCCCCCGGAAACACCATATATTTT. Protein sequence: CAIGSPGNTIYF.

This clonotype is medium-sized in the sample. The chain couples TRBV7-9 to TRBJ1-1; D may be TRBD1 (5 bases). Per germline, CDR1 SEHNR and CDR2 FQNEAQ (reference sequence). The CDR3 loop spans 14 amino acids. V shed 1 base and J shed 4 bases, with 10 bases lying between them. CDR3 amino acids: CASSLGGVGTEAFF. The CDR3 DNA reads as TGTGCCAGCAGCTTAGGGGGGGTTGGCACTGAAGCTTTCTTT. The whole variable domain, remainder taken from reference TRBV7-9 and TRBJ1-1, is DTGVSQNPRHKITKRGQNVTFRCDPISEHNRLYWYRQTLGQGPEFLTYFQNEAQLEKSRLLSDRFSAERPKGSFSTLEIQRTEQGDSAMYLCASSLGGVGTEAFFGQGTRLTVV.

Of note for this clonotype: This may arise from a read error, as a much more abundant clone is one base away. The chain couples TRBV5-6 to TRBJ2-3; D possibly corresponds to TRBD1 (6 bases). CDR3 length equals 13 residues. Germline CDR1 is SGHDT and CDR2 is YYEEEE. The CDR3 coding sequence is TGTGTCAGCAGCTTGCTACAGGGTGATACGCAGTATTTT. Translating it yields CVSSLLQGDTQYF.

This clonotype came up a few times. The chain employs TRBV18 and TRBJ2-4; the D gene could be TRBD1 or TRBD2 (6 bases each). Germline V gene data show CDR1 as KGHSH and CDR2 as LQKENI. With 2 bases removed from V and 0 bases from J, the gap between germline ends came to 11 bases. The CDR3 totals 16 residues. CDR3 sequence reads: CASSPGGGLAKNIQYF. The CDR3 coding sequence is TGTGCCAGCTCACCAGGAGGGGGATTAGCCAAAAACATTCAGTACTTC. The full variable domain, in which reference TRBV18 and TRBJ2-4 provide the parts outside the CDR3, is NAGVMQNPRHLVRRRGQEARLRCSPMKGHSHVYWYRQLPEEGLKFMVYLQKENIIDESGMPKERFSAEFPKEGPSILRIQQVVRGDSAAYFCASSPGGGLAKNIQYFGAGTRLSVL.

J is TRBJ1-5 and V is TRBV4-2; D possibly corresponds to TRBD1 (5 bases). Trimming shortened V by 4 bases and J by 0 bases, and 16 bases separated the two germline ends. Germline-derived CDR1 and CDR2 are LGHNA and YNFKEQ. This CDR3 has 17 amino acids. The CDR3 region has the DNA TGTGCCAGCAGCCTTTCCACGGGACGGAATAGCAATCAGCCCCAGCATTTT. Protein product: CASSLSTGRNSNQPQHF.